These T cell receptor beta chains were read from a single sample in a study of OX40 agonist ivuxolimab in advanced cancers. TCRdb keeps only in-frame clones here, not all; method: immunoSEQ multiplex PCR. The sample has more than 70,000 clones; roughly 92% are singletons. This specimen was CD4+ or CD8+ T cells sorted from blood, taken in a trial of the OX40 agonist ivuxolimab. The receptors derive from an adult with an advanced solid tumor such as melanoma, head and neck, liver or kidney cancer. Both conserved end residues are part of each CDR3. D genes are given only for firm matches. The size entry is marked missing in some rows and otherwise reads once, few, many or a size class.

>-|TRBJ1-2|TRBV14|-
TGTGCCAGCAGCCAAGAGGGTCACGGAAACTATGGCTACACCTTC
CASSQEGHGNYGYTF
>-|TRBJ1-2|TRBV11-2|-
TGTGCCAGCACCATCCGGGCGGCTACTCCCTATGGCTACACCTTC
CASTIRAATPYGYTF
>TRBD2|TRBJ2-7|TRBV7-9|-
TGTGCCAGCAGCTTAGGGGTGGGGCTAGCGGGAGACGAGCAGTACTTC
CASSLGVGLAGDEQYF
>TRBD2|TRBJ2-3|TRBV9|-
TGTGCCAGCACCACTAGCGGGGGTGTGGCAGATACGCAGTATTTT
CASTTSGGVADTQYF
>TRBD2|TRBJ2-7|TRBV29-1|-
TGCAGCGCCGCGGGGCTAGCGGGGATCTCCTACGAGCAGTACTTC
CSAAGLAGISYEQYF
>-|TRBJ2-1|TRBV29-1|-
TGCAGCGTTGAAGATTCGATAGGGGGGGGACTAACCTACAATGAGCAGTTCTTC
CSVEDSIGGGLTYNEQFF
>-|TRBJ2-7|TRBV5-1|-
TGCGCCAGCAGCTTGGAAGGGCAGGCCTACGAGCAGTACTTC
CASSLEGQAYEQYF
>-|TRBJ1-3|TRBV4-2|-
TGTGCCAGCAGCCAAGATCGGGGCTCTGGAAACACCATATATTTT
CASSQDRGSGNTIYF
>-|TRBJ1-2|TRBV5-1|-
TGCGCCAGCGGCCCGAAGGGGGGATACGATGGCTACACCTTC
CASGPKGGYDGYTF
>-|TRBJ1-1|TRBV30|-
TGTGCCTGGAGTGGACGGGCGGCTGAAGCTTTCTTT
CAWSGRAAEAFF
>-|TRBJ2-1|TRBV5-1|-
TGCGCCAGCAGCTTTGGGACGGGATACAATGAGCAGTTCTTC
CASSFGTGYNEQFF
>-|TRBJ2-3|TRBV28|-
TGTGCCAGCAGTTTACTAAGGAGCACAGATACGCAGTATTTT
CASSLLRSTDTQYF
>-|TRBJ2-7|TRBV19|once
TGTGCCAGTAGTATGGGGCACTTAACCTACGAGCAGTACTTC
CASSMGHLTYEQYF
>-|TRBJ1-6|TRBV2|once
TGTGCCTCCCACCTAGGCTCCTATAATTCACCCCTCCACTTT
CASHLGSYNSPLHF
>-|TRBJ1-1|TRBV29-1|-
TGCAGCGTTTCCGCCGGGCCCCCAGGCACTGAAGCTTTCTTT
CSVSAGPPGTEAFF
>-|TRBJ2-7|TRBV19|-
TGTGCCAGTAGTATAGACTTCTCCTACGAGCAGTACTTC
CASSIDFSYEQYF
>-|TRBJ1-4|TRBV2|-
TGTGCCACCGTCGACGGGGGCCGCGATGAAAAACTGTTTTTT
CATVDGGRDEKLFF
>-|TRBJ1-5|TRBV10-3|-
TGTGCCATCAGTCCACAGGAATATCAGCCCCAGCATTTT
CAISPQEYQPQHF
>-|TRBJ1-5|TRBV18|-
TGTGCCAGCTCACCACCGGGGGGGGCACTCGGCAATCAGCCCCAGCATTTT
CASSPPGGALGNQPQHF
>TRBD1|TRBJ2-4|TRBV2|few
TGTGCCAGCAGTGAACAGGGACAGGGCGGAGACATTCAGTACTTC
CASSEQGQGGDIQYF
>-|TRBJ2-1|TRBV28|-
TGTGCCAGCAGTTTGTACCGCGGGACCCCAAGTGAGCAGTTCTTC
CASSLYRGTPSEQFF
>-|TRBJ1-1|TRBV21-1|-
TGTGCCACGTTACCAGGACAATTCACTGAAGCTTTCTTT
CATLPGQFTEAFF
>-|TRBJ1-5|TRBV2|-
TGTGCCAGCAGAGGGGCAAGTTCCAATCAGCCCCAGCATTTT
CASRGASSNQPQHF
>TRBD1|TRBJ1-1|TRBV6-1|-
TGTGCCAGCAGCAGACCGGGACAGGGGCACACTGAAGCTTTCTTT
CASSRPGQGHTEAFF
>TRBD1|TRBJ1-4|TRBV11-2|once
TGTGCCAGCAGCTTAGAGATAAACAGGGGTCCTGAAAAACTGTTTTTT
CASSLEINRGPEKLFF
>-|TRBJ2-5|TRBV6-5|-
TGTGCCAGCAGTTACCGCGGCCAGGGTCGGCGAGAGACCCAGTACTTC
CASSYRGQGRRETQYF
>-|TRBJ1-4|TRBV29-1|-
TGCAGCGCGCCCCTGGGGGCAAGTAATGAAAAACTGTTTTTT
CSAPLGASNEKLFF